The clone carrying this T cell receptor beta chain has just a few counts. The junction had 6 bases not matched to a gene; V was cut back by 10 bases and J by 1 base. CDR3 length equals 13 residues. The germline CDR1 and CDR2 sequences are ENHRY and SYGVKD. This entry is derived from a study of response to subunit inactivated influenza vaccine. TCRdb ran MiXCR on the RT-PCR reads and lists one entry per CDR3 protein. The sample has some 570,000 distinct CDR3 sequences, around 10% seen once. These data are also associated with another study on T cells expressing NK-cell markers. As that study records: It was by 5'RACE template switching with UMIs that TCR beta cDNA was made. Investigators obtained TCR beta repertoires from sorted CD3+CD56+NKG2C+, CD3+CD56+NKG2C- and CD3+CD56-NKG2C+ T cells. Seven of the eight sequenced donors were HCMV-seropositive; one was seronegative. Dominant NKG2C+ clonotypes were found to form about 1.0-8% of CD8+ T cells in six donors. Certain NKG2C+ T cell clones were expanded, and their HCMV specificity remained unclear.

This specimen was PBMCs from blood, taken on the day of vaccination. V and J are TRBV10-3 and TRBJ2-7, with 8 bases identical to TRBD1. The sequence derives from a man over 45 who received an inactivated influenza vaccine. The CDR3 region is CASEQGGSYEQYF. The CDR3 region has the DNA TGTGCCAGCGAACAGGGGGGATCCTACGAGCAGTACTTC.